This T cell receptor beta chain was documented in a study of identical twins. General study findings and limits: In beta out-of-frame sequences, the excess sharing between twins was weaker. In cord blood, abundant beta clonotypes had fewer insertions; memory showed no trend.

Note on this clonotype: Its antigen is not known.

Template switching added a universal primer binding site, and final cDNA carried unique molecular identifiers. TCRdb passed the 5' RACE reads through MiXCR, listing each CDR3 protein once. The sample holds roughly 1.6 million distinct CDR3 sequences, 25% to 35% seen once. V lost 6 bases, J lost 4 bases, and 9 bases stayed unmatched. This CDR3 region has 16 residues. Germline V gene sequence: CDR1 WSHSY, CDR2 SAAADI. This clonotype originated in a newborn girl in good health. Material: cord blood. This chain connects TRBV10-2 to TRBJ2-1; TRBD2 aligns across 10 bases. CDR3 in DNA: TGCGCCAGCAGGGACATTAGCGGGGGGAATTACAATGAGCAGTTCTTC. Translating gives CASRDISGGNYNEQFF.